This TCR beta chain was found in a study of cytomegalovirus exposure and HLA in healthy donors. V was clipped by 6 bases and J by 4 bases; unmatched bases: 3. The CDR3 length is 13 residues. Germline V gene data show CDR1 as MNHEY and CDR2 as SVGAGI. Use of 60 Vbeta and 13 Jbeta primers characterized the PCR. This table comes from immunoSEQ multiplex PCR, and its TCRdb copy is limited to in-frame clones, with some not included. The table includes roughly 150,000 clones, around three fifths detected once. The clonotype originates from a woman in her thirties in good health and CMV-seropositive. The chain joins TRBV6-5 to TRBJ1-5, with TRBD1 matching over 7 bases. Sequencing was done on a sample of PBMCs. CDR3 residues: CASRQGFNQPQHF. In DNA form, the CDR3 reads TGTGCCAGCAGACAGGGGTTTAATCAGCCCCAGCATTTT.